This is a list of T cell receptor beta chains from one sample in a study of blood T cell repertoires in COVID-19. The data were produced by immunoSEQ multiplex PCR, yet TCRdb's version contains in-frame clones alone and is incomplete. The repertoire consists of roughly 90,000 clones, with 80% to 85% occurring once and the leading ten covering 25% to 40%. What was sequenced was peripheral blood. These receptors originate from a woman aged 80 or older with active or convalescent COVID-19. Both conserved end residues are part of each CDR3. Fields, in order: D gene, V gene, CDR3 length, clone size, CDR3 protein. A D gene is named only where the DNA matches it firmly. A clone size is listed for some rows: how often the clone was seen (once, few, many), or a class if it is expanded.

d_call: TRBD1; v_call: TRBV5-6; cdr3_length: 14; clone_size: NA; cdr3_aa: CASSRTGGPGELFF
d_call: TRBD1; v_call: TRBV2; cdr3_length: 10; clone_size: NA; cdr3_aa: CASHRDRLFF
d_call: TRBD2; v_call: TRBV4-3; cdr3_length: 16; clone_size: NA; cdr3_aa: CASSQDPGGRANVLTF
d_call: NA; v_call: TRBV21-1; cdr3_length: 19; clone_size: NA; cdr3_aa: CASSTGLAGGPQTPDTQYF
d_call: TRBD1; v_call: TRBV5-1; cdr3_length: 14; clone_size: NA; cdr3_aa: CASSSTGGGETQYF
d_call: NA; v_call: TRBV29-1; cdr3_length: 13; clone_size: NA; cdr3_aa: CSVSRSGANVLTF
d_call: NA; v_call: TRBV2; cdr3_length: 13; clone_size: few; cdr3_aa: CASSGGQNNEQFF
d_call: NA; v_call: TRBV7-9; cdr3_length: 13; clone_size: NA; cdr3_aa: CASSLAGARGYTF
d_call: TRBD1; v_call: TRBV19; cdr3_length: 12; clone_size: NA; cdr3_aa: CASSAVPDRVTF
d_call: TRBD1; v_call: TRBV6-5; cdr3_length: 14; clone_size: few; cdr3_aa: CASRTGTGVYGYTF
d_call: TRBD1; v_call: TRBV7-2; cdr3_length: 15; clone_size: few; cdr3_aa: CASSLEGQGVAPLHF
d_call: NA; v_call: TRBV5-1; cdr3_length: 19; clone_size: NA; cdr3_aa: CASSLWGTAGAITYNEQFF
d_call: NA; v_call: TRBV19; cdr3_length: 13; clone_size: NA; cdr3_aa: CASSTGGWSPQHF
d_call: NA; v_call: TRBV6-5; cdr3_length: 13; clone_size: NA; cdr3_aa: CASSYQGLDGYTF
d_call: TRBD2; v_call: TRBV5-1; cdr3_length: 16; clone_size: NA; cdr3_aa: CASSPELAGGFDTQYF
d_call: NA; v_call: TRBV4-2; cdr3_length: 17; clone_size: NA; cdr3_aa: CASSQGSFVEPYNEQFF
d_call: NA; v_call: TRBV4-3; cdr3_length: 15; clone_size: NA; cdr3_aa: CASSQSPPGTYGYTF
d_call: NA; v_call: TRBV10-2; cdr3_length: 11; clone_size: few; cdr3_aa: CACTSTDTQYF
d_call: NA; v_call: TRBV7-2; cdr3_length: 15; clone_size: few; cdr3_aa: CASSLSKGGIGELFF
d_call: NA; v_call: TRBV28; cdr3_length: 14; clone_size: NA; cdr3_aa: CASSFPGGNYGYTF
d_call: NA; v_call: TRBV5-6; cdr3_length: 14; clone_size: NA; cdr3_aa: CASSPTGSPETQYF
d_call: NA; v_call: TRBV12-3/TRBV12-4; cdr3_length: 13; clone_size: NA; cdr3_aa: CASRSGGTDTQYF
d_call: NA; v_call: TRBV7-8; cdr3_length: 17; clone_size: NA; cdr3_aa: CASSLAPSRLRAGELFF
d_call: NA; v_call: TRBV6-1; cdr3_length: 17; clone_size: NA; cdr3_aa: CASSVRRDTLSNQPQHF
d_call: NA; v_call: TRBV4-1; cdr3_length: 14; clone_size: NA; cdr3_aa: CASSLPGVKAGYTF
d_call: NA; v_call: TRBV30; cdr3_length: 14; clone_size: NA; cdr3_aa: CAWSPSPTGYEQYF
d_call: NA; v_call: TRBV5-1; cdr3_length: 14; clone_size: once; cdr3_aa: CASSSAQVSETQYF
d_call: NA; v_call: TRBV19; cdr3_length: 13; clone_size: NA; cdr3_aa: CASRLAGARGYTF
d_call: TRBD1; v_call: TRBV10-1; cdr3_length: 18; clone_size: NA; cdr3_aa: CASSEGDRGRIRQSAQHF
d_call: NA; v_call: TRBV25-1; cdr3_length: 17; clone_size: NA; cdr3_aa: CASSLSLWAGLGDTQYF
d_call: NA; v_call: TRBV10-1; cdr3_length: 16; clone_size: NA; cdr3_aa: CASSESRVGSYNEQFF
d_call: TRBD1; v_call: TRBV28; cdr3_length: 18; clone_size: once; cdr3_aa: CASSPPPTGTGLDQPQHF
d_call: TRBD1; v_call: TRBV15; cdr3_length: 16; clone_size: NA; cdr3_aa: CATSPKFGQVNEKLFF
d_call: TRBD1; v_call: TRBV4-2; cdr3_length: 16; clone_size: NA; cdr3_aa: CASSQGGGTGGEKLFF
d_call: TRBD1; v_call: TRBV5-1; cdr3_length: 14; clone_size: NA; cdr3_aa: CASSWTGDNSPLHF
d_call: TRBD2; v_call: TRBV4-1; cdr3_length: 17; clone_size: once; cdr3_aa: CASSQEGGVAGLREQFF
d_call: NA; v_call: TRBV11-2; cdr3_length: 19; clone_size: few; cdr3_aa: CASSLGLGALGTKNTEAFF
d_call: TRBD1; v_call: TRBV7-8; cdr3_length: 17; clone_size: NA; cdr3_aa: CASSATGQGIDTGELFF
d_call: TRBD1; v_call: TRBV29-1; cdr3_length: 14; clone_size: NA; cdr3_aa: CSVEPQTGGDEQYF
d_call: TRBD1; v_call: TRBV4-1; cdr3_length: 16; clone_size: NA; cdr3_aa: CASSRIRDSSGNTIYF
d_call: NA; v_call: TRBV5-4; cdr3_length: 16; clone_size: NA; cdr3_aa: CASSLEIGEGSEKLFF
d_call: TRBD1; v_call: TRBV18; cdr3_length: 16; clone_size: few; cdr3_aa: CASSPLKDRVNTEAFF
d_call: TRBD1; v_call: TRBV2; cdr3_length: 14; clone_size: NA; cdr3_aa: CAIYRQGSDTEAFF
d_call: TRBD1; v_call: TRBV18; cdr3_length: 17; clone_size: NA; cdr3_aa: CASSSFGSGGTYNEQFF
d_call: NA; v_call: TRBV6-1; cdr3_length: 16; clone_size: NA; cdr3_aa: CASSGQGRGFTDTQYF
d_call: NA; v_call: TRBV7-9; cdr3_length: 13; clone_size: NA; cdr3_aa: CASSLQGDQPQHF
d_call: TRBD1; v_call: TRBV11-2; cdr3_length: 15; clone_size: few; cdr3_aa: CASSLGGGRVDEQFF
d_call: TRBD2; v_call: TRBV9; cdr3_length: 17; clone_size: NA; cdr3_aa: CASSVTPPAGGRNEQFF
d_call: TRBD2; v_call: TRBV2; cdr3_length: 16; clone_size: NA; cdr3_aa: CASSRTSGGPTGELFF
d_call: NA; v_call: TRBV11-2; cdr3_length: 15; clone_size: few; cdr3_aa: CASSLNSISYNEQFF
d_call: TRBD2; v_call: TRBV6-5; cdr3_length: 14; clone_size: NA; cdr3_aa: CASSSGLATDTQYF
d_call: NA; v_call: TRBV4-1; cdr3_length: 15; clone_size: NA; cdr3_aa: CASSQAGVVGETQYF
d_call: NA; v_call: TRBV6-5; cdr3_length: 15; clone_size: NA; cdr3_aa: CASSRPGQRNTEAFF
d_call: TRBD1; v_call: TRBV5-1; cdr3_length: 14; clone_size: NA; cdr3_aa: CASSQGQGAAEAFF
d_call: NA; v_call: TRBV28; cdr3_length: 15; clone_size: NA; cdr3_aa: CASSTPPGGNYGYTF
d_call: TRBD2; v_call: TRBV5-1; cdr3_length: 15; clone_size: NA; cdr3_aa: CASSSPTSGFNEQFF
d_call: NA; v_call: TRBV4-1; cdr3_length: 16; clone_size: once; cdr3_aa: CASSQERGRSSYEQYF
d_call: NA; v_call: TRBV5-1; cdr3_length: 13; clone_size: NA; cdr3_aa: CASSFLQGSEAFF
d_call: NA; v_call: TRBV7-2; cdr3_length: 16; clone_size: NA; cdr3_aa: CASSLGGSGLSYGYTF
d_call: NA; v_call: TRBV20-1; cdr3_length: 14; clone_size: NA; cdr3_aa: CSASPGRVTDTQYF